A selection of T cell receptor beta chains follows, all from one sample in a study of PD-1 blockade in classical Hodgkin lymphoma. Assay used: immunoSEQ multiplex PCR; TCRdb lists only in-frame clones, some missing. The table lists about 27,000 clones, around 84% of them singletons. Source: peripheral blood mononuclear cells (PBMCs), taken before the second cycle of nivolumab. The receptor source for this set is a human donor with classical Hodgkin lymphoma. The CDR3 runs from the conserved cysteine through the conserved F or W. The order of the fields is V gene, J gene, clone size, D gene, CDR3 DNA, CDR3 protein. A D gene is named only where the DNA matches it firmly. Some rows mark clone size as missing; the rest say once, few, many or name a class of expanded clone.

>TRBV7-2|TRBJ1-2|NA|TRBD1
TGTGCCAGCAGCTTTTTCTCCAGGACAGGGGGTGATGGCTACACCTTC
CASSFFSRTGGDGYTF
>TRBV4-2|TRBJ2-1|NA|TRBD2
TGTGCCAGCAGCCAAGTTAGCGGGGGGACTTACAATGAGCAGTTCTTC
CASSQVSGGTYNEQFF
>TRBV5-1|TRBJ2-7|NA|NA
TGCGCCAGCAGCTTGGAGGGGGGGTCGAGCTACGAGCAGTACTTC
CASSLEGGSSYEQYF
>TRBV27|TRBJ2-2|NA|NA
TGTGCCAGCAGTTTACGGCAGGGCTCCGGGGAGCTGTTTTTT
CASSLRQGSGELFF
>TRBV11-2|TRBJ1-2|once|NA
TGTGCCAGCAGCATTGGAAGCGCACGGGTTACCTTC
CASSIGSARVTF
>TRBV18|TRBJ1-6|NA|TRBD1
TGTGCCAGCTCACCTCCGGGACAGGGCTATAATTCACCCCTCCACTTT
CASSPPGQGYNSPLHF
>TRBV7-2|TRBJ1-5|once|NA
TGTGCCAGCAGCTCCTATGACGGGCCCCAGCATTTT
CASSSYDGPQHF
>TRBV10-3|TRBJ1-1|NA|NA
TGTGCCATCAGTGGACGTGACATTCGGAACACTGAAGCTTTCTTT
CAISGRDIRNTEAFF
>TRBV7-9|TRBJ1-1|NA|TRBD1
TGTGCCAGCAGCGACAGGGGCGTGGGCGGCACTGAAGCTTTCTTT
CASSDRGVGGTEAFF
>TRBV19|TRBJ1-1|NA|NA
TGTGCCAGTAGTATCCCCAGCAGTACGGGCACTGAAGCTTTCTTT
CASSIPSSTGTEAFF
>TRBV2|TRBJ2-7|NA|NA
TGTGCCAGCAGTGAACAGACAAGCCTGTACTTC
CASSEQTSLYF
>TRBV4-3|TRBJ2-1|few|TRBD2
TGCGCCAGCAGCCAAGATAGACGGGGGGGTACCTATGAGCAGTTCTTC
CASSQDRRGGTYEQFF
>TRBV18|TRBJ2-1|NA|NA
TGTGCCAGCTCACCAAGCCAGGGCAATGAGCAGTTCTTC
CASSPSQGNEQFF
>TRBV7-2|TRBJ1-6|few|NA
TGTGCCAGCACCCTTTGGGGGGCTAATTCACCCCTCCACTTT
CASTLWGANSPLHF
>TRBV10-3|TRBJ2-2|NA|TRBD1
TGTGCCAGTACGACAGGGGGCGCCTGGGCCGGGGAGCTGTTTTTT
CASTTGGAWAGELFF
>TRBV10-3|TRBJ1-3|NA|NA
TGTGCCATCAGCAGGGGCTCTGGAAACACCATATATTTT
CAISRGSGNTIYF
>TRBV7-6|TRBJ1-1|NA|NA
TGTGCCAGCAGCCCCGGACAGTATGACACTGAAGCTTTCTTT
CASSPGQYDTEAFF
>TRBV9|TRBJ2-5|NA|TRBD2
TGTGCCAGCAGTGTGATGAGCGGGGTCGGAGAGACCCAGTACTTC
CASSVMSGVGETQYF
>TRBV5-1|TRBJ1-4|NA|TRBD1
TGCGCCAGCAGCATGGACAGGGGCGAAAAACTGTTTTTT
CASSMDRGEKLFF
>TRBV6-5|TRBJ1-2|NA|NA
TGTGCCAGCCGGGCTTATGGTGGCTACACCTTC
CASRAYGGYTF
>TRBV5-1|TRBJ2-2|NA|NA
TGCGCCAGCAGCTTGGCACTAGCTGAAAACGGGGAGCTGTTTTTT
CASSLALAENGELFF
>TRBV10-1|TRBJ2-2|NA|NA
TGCGCCAGCAGACGGGGGAGACCTTTAAACACCGGGGAGCTGTTTTTT
CASRRGRPLNTGELFF
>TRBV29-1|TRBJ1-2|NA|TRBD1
TGCAGCGTTTACTCGACAGGGTCTTCTAACTATGGCTACACCTTC
CSVYSTGSSNYGYTF
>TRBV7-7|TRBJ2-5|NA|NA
TGTGCCAGCAGCTTAGGGGGTAACGGGGTCAGAGAGACCCAGTACTTC
CASSLGGNGVRETQYF
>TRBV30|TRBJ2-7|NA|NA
TGTGCCTGGAACCCCGTGGGAGTAGGAAGAATATACGAGCAGTACTTC
CAWNPVGVGRIYEQYF
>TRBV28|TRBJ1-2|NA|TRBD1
TGTGCCAGCAGTTTCCCGGGACAGGGGAGTTCAGGGGTAAACTATGGCTACACCTTC
CASSFPGQGSSGVNYGYTF
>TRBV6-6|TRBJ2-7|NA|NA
TGTGCCAGCAGTTCCCAGGGGTTATCCTACGAGCAGTACTTC
CASSSQGLSYEQYF
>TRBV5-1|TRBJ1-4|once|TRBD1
TGCGCCAGCAGGGGCCGAACAGGGGGCGATGAAAAACTGTTTTTT
CASRGRTGGDEKLFF
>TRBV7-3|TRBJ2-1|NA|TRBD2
TGTGCCAGCAGCTTAGGTCTAGCGGAAAACAATGAGCAGTTCTTC
CASSLGLAENNEQFF
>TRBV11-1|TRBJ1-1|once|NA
TGTGCCAGCAGCTTAGGGGCAGGGGCCTCCAGTGAAGCTTTCTTT
CASSLGAGASSEAFF
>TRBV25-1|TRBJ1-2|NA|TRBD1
TGTGCCAGCAGTGAATCTGGGACAGGGAGCAGCGGCTACACCTTC
CASSESGTGSSGYTF
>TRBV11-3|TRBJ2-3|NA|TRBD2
TGTGCCAGCAGCTTATTAGCGGGGGGCGAGTCCCAGTATTTT
CASSLLAGGESQYF
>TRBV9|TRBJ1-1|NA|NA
TGTGCCAGCAGCGTTCGGGCCCAGAACACTGAAGCTTTCTTT
CASSVRAQNTEAFF
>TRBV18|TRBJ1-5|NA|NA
TGTGCCAGCTCACCGGGTCGCGGACGGGATAGCAATCAGCCCCAGCATTTT
CASSPGRGRDSNQPQHF
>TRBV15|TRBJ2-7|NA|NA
TGTGCCACCAGCAGAGATTACAGATCCTACGAGCAGTACTTC
CATSRDYRSYEQYF
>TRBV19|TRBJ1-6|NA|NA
TGTGCCAGTAGTCCAGGGAATTTAAATTCACCCCTCCACTTT
CASSPGNLNSPLHF
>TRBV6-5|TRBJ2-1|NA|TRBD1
TGTGCCAGCAGTCGTGGGGACAGGGGAGGCGATGAGCAGTTCTTC
CASSRGDRGGDEQFF
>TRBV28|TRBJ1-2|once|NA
TGTGCCAGCAGTTTAAGCGGTGTCTATGGCTACACCTTC
CASSLSGVYGYTF
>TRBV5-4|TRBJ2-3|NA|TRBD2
TGTGCCAGCAGCTCCGGCGGGGGGTGGGCAGATACGCAGTATTTT
CASSSGGGWADTQYF
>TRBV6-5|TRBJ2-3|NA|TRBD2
TGTGCCAGCAGTCCTAAGCGGGGCGGGGCAGATACGCAGTATTTT
CASSPKRGGADTQYF
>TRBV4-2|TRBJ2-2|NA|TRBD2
TGTGCCAGCAGCCCGGCTGGTGGGGCGACTAGCGGGGGACGCGGGGAGCTGTTTTTT
CASSPAGGATSGGRGELFF
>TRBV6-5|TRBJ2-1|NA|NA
TGTGCCAGCAGTTACGAGGGGAATGAGCAGTTCTTC
CASSYEGNEQFF
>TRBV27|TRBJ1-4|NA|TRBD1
TGTGCCAGCAGTCGAGATGTGGGACAGGGGGGTGAAAAACTGTTTTTT
CASSRDVGQGGEKLFF
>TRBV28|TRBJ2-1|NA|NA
TGTGCCAGCAGTCCCGCCAATATTCAAAAGAAGCAGTTCTTC
CASSPANIQKKQFF
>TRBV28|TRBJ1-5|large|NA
TGTGCCAGCAGTTTTTGGCAGGGCGGTCAGCCCCAGCATTTT
CASSFWQGGQPQHF
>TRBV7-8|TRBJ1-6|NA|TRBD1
TGTGCCAGCAGCTCACAGGGGTCCACCTCTAATTCACCCCTCCACTTT
CASSSQGSTSNSPLHF
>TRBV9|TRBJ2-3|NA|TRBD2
TGTGCCAGCAGCTTTAGCGGGGGGTACACAGATACGCAGTATTTT
CASSFSGGYTDTQYF
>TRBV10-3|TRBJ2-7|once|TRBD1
TGTGCCATCAGTGAACCGGACAGGAGGCCCTTGAGGTCCTACGAGCAGTACTTC
CAISEPDRRPLRSYEQYF
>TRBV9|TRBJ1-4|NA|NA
TGTGCCAGCAGCGTAAGCGGCGGAACTAATGAAAAACTGTTTTTT
CASSVSGGTNEKLFF
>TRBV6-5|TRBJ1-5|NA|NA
TGTGCCAGCAAGCCAGATCATAGCAATCAGCCCCAGCATTTT
CASKPDHSNQPQHF
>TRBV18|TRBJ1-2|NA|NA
TGTGCCAGCTCACCAACGACAGGCCGTCTAAACTATGGCTACACCTTC
CASSPTTGRLNYGYTF
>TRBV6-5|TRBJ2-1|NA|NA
TGTGCCAGCAGTTATCTGGGACTGCAGTTCTTC
CASSYLGLQFF
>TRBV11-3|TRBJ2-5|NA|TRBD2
TGTGCCAGCAGCTTAGGACTAGCGGGGCAAGAGACCCAGTACTTC
CASSLGLAGQETQYF
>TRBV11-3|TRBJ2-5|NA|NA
TGTGCCAGCAGCTTAGTCACAGGACAAGAGACCCAGTACTTC
CASSLVTGQETQYF